This T cell receptor (beta chain) was profiled in a study of T cell responses to AZD1222 COVID-19 vaccine (dated by TCRdb to about 2021). About the study as a whole: AZD1222 recipients with second doses at about 4 weeks or about 12 weeks were pooled, because spike-specific TCR depth and breadth did not differ between schedules. A total of more than 230 trial participants underwent TCR sequencing, of whom some 210 received two doses of AZD1222 and some 25 received two doses of the MenACWY control vaccine. Trial participants were enrolled by age into 18-55, 56-69 and 70-plus year subgroups, with roughly 160, 29 and 62 TCR-sequenced participants respectively. Study-wide conclusions, independent of this receptor: In the small 56-69-year group, the increase in depth fell short of significance, most likely because of low power. Reportedly, close to half of the unique spike-specific TCRs recognized epitopes lying outside the regions that are mutated in the B.1.351 and B.1.1.7 variants. Most participants were white British and females outnumbered males, and the authors suggested that clonal diversity may have been underestimated. Because no day 14 peak-response samples were available, repertoires were characterized only after the peak T cell response. The vaccine-associated CD4 TCRs covered the entire spike protein, and the dominant responses fell in regions 160-218 and 743-854. Conclusions about previously exposed vaccinees are limited because only 6 or 7 AZD1222 recipients were SARS-CoV-2 seropositive at baseline. Spike-specific TCR breadth and depth rose significantly after two AZD1222 doses compared with day 0 and with MenACWY recipients.

With regard to this clone: Its antigen specificity is not known. Per-nucleotide qualities are absent, and no much larger clonotype sits a single base away.

According to the germline V gene, CDR1 reads KGHDR and CDR2 reads SFDVKD. The CDR3 measures 13 amino acids from cysteine to phenylalanine. Just CDR3 DNA is preserved here, 39 bases in frame from base 1. At the junction V is shortened by 4 bases and J by 0 bases, with 3 bases in between. The time point tag for this specimen amounts to: baseline before first vaccination. Samples from vaccinated people were obtained from the UK trials COV001 and COV002, which included a single-blind randomized controlled phase 2/3 trial of AZD1222 (ChAdOx1 nCoV-19) in healthy adults. Trial participant PBMC samples were collected at day 0 and day 28 after the second dose for TCRbeta chain sequencing. The CDR3 regions of human TCRbeta chains were analyzed by immunosequencing. In the original analysis: Repertoire TCRs were checked for matches against a reference library of SARS-CoV-2-specific TCRs that had been generated using the MIRA antigen-specificity platform. Breadth meant the fraction of unique TCRs that were SARS-CoV-2-associated, whereas depth meant the fraction of total T cells that were SARS-CoV-2-associated. Using the MIRA data, every spike-specific TCR was mapped to the spike region that the TCR reacted to and assigned to either a CD4 or a CD8 class. Log10-transformed breadth and depth values were compared by one-way ANOVA with Sidak's multiple comparisons tests. TCRdb mirrors the immuneACCESS table, restricted to in-frame sequences. Some clones are absent from its copies; in checked studies, under half trace to an unresolved V gene, and the reason for the others is unknown. That table furnishes V, J and clone size, whereas the DNA furnished D and trimming. The sample includes 100,000 to 150,000 clones, with 75% to 95% observed a single time. Together, the top ten hold around 6.9% of the sample.

This clonotype was obtained from an adult in good health. The chain joins TRBV24-1 to TRBJ1-3; there is no confident call for the D gene. Sequences were derived from peripheral blood, sampled on day 0 of AZD1222 vaccination. The CDR3 region reads CATSDVSGNTIYF. The sequence in DNA is TGTGCCACCAGTGACGTCTCTGGAAACACCATATATTTT.